A single sample gave rise to the 11 T cell receptor beta chains below, sequenced in a study of blood T cells in healthy people across ages. Primers used in a second PCR of about 6 to 12 cycles were a sample-barcoded 5' primer and a J-beta primer mix. Each CDR3 protein gets one entry after TCRdb re-called the 5' RACE reads with MiXCR. This repertoire shows fewer than 800,000 distinct CDR3 sequences, around half found once; its top ten account for around a third. Sequencing used blood. The receptors derive from a woman in her sixties in good health.

This clonotype was counted a few times. The gene calls are TRBV9 and TRBJ2-4, with 10 nucleotides matching TRBD1. Matching the DNA end better, TRBJ2-7 makes the J call doubtful. Germline V lookup: CDR1 SGDLS, CDR2 YYNGEE. The CDR3 sequence is 15 residues long. CDR3 in DNA: TGTGCCAGCAGCGTAGAGGGGACAGGGGTATACGAGCAGTACTTC. Protein product: CASSVEGTGVYEQYF.

The chain combines TRBV24-1 with TRBJ2-5; maybe TRBD1 (6 bases). Trimming shortened V by 2 bases and J by 0 bases, and 9 bases separated the two germline ends. Per the germline V gene, CDR1 is KGHDR and CDR2 is SFDVKD. The CDR3 contains 15 residues. This chain's CDR3 is CATSDSTGHQETQYF. As DNA, the CDR3 is TGTGCCACCAGTGATTCCACAGGGCACCAAGAGACCCAGTACTTC.

The chain uses TRBV7-6 and TRBJ2-3; the D call may be TRBD1 or TRBD2 (5 bases each). The CDR3 sequence is 16 residues long. Between the trimmed V and J ends, which lost 1 base and 0 bases, there was a span of 11 bases. Germline V gene lookup returns CDR1 SGHVS and CDR2 FNYEAQ. The CDR3 sequence: CASSLGGWSSTDTQYF. The CDR3 DNA reads as TGTGCCAGCAGCTTAGGGGGGTGGTCCAGCACAGATACGCAGTATTTT.

This clonotype is a singleton in its sample. The chain links TRBV9 to TRBJ2-5; TRBD2 agrees at 9 bases. The CDR3 consists of 15 residues. J lost 11 bases, V lost 1 base, and 12 bases had no gene match. Per the germline V gene, CDR1 is SGDLS and CDR2 is YYNGEE. This CDR3 is CASSVNSGSYNEQYF. Here the CDR3 DNA reads TGTGCCAGCAGCGTAAATAGCGGGAGTTACAATGAGCAGTACTTC.

V and J are TRBV5-6 and TRBJ2-1; D remains unclear. In germline, CDR1 is SGHDT, CDR2 YYEEEE. This CDR3 is built from 11 residues. V dropped 10 bases and J dropped 2 bases, with 7 bases sitting between them. The CDR3 loop reads CAALAYNEQFF. Here the CDR3 DNA reads TGTGCCGCTTTGGCCTACAATGAGCAGTTCTTC.

The chain joins TRBV7-2 to TRBJ2-1; D remains ambiguous. Germline V gene data show CDR1 as SGHTA and CDR2 as FQGNSA. V was shortened by 1 base and J by 4 bases, with 11 bases between the two germline ends. The CDR3 sequence is 15 residues long. The CDR3 DNA follows: TGTGCCAGCAGCTTAGATCAGTCGTGGTACAATGAGCAGTTCTTC. As protein: CASSLDQSWYNEQFF.

This clonotype was counted between two and nine times. The rearrangement links TRBV18 to TRBJ2-5, with D uncertain. CDR1 KGHSH and CDR2 LQKENI come from the germline V gene. The CDR3 runs to 15 residues. V lost 0 bases and J lost 5, with 13 bases in between. This chain's CDR3 is CASSPPQTILETQYF. CDR3 DNA sequence: TGTGCCAGCTCACCACCTCAGACGATCCTGGAGACCCAGTACTTC.

This clonotype was recorded a few times. The chain recombines TRBV20-1 with TRBJ2-5; tentative D call: TRBD2 (5 bases). Per germline, CDR1 DFQATT and CDR2 SNEGSKA (reference sequence). The CDR3 contains 12 residues. CDR3 DNA sequence: TGCAGCTGGACTCCTTCGGGGGAGACCCAGTACTTC. Protein: CSWTPSGETQYF.

This clonotype was observed a handful of times. The junction departs from the called germline gene at one end, perhaps through a read error. V is TRBV28 and J is TRBJ2-5; D is undetermined. CDR1 is MDHEN, CDR2 SYDVKM, per germline. This CDR3 spans 10 amino acids. CDR3 nucleotides: TGTGCCAAGAACCAGGAGACCCAGTACTTC. Encoded protein: CAKNQETQYF.

As for this clonotype: The junction departs from germline at one end; a sequencing error may be responsible. The chain carries TRBV7-2 and TRBJ2-3; maybe TRBD2 (6 bases). In germline, CDR1 is SGHTA, CDR2 FQGNSA. This CDR3 region has 14 residues. The CDR3 DNA reads as TGTGCCAGCAGCGTAAGCGGGTTCACAGGTACGCAGTATTTT. It codes for CASSVSGFTGTQYF.

This clonotype has more than one count but fewer than ten. The rearrangement uses TRBV15 and TRBJ2-3; D is unresolved. V was clipped by 4 bases and J by 1 base, with 6 bases between them. The CDR3 totals 13 residues. The germline V gene encodes CDR1 LNHNV and CDR2 YYDKDF (reference sequence). The CDR3 DNA reads TGTGCCACCAGCAACCATGGCACAGATACGCAGTATTTT. It yields the protein CATSNHGTDTQYF.